This TCR beta chain was recorded in a study of cytomegalovirus exposure and HLA in healthy donors. Study context: A previous analysis identified 100 million or so unique TCR beta sequences derived from some 200 million T cells.

Comment on this clone: Its antigen is unidentified.

CDR1 is WSHSY, CDR2 SAAADI, per germline. The CDR3 extends over 18 amino acids. V shed 4 bases and J shed 0 bases, with 18 bases lying between them. Broader study findings: It was only CMV serostatus that was available as immune exposure information. TCR beta V- and J-gene trimming, according to a later analysis, was linked to a missense DCLRE1C variant.

This PCR relied on a set of 60 Vbeta primers and 13 Jbeta primers. Sequencing used immunoSEQ multiplex PCR; TCRdb keeps in-frame clones, though not all of them. The specimen's table records 150,000 or so clones. The receptor's source is a woman aged 35 to 49 in good health and CMV-seropositive. The sequenced sample was PBMCs. The chain recombines TRBV10-2 with TRBJ2-2; possibly TRBD2 for D (6 bases). The DNA for the CDR3 is TGCGCCAGCAGTGCCGTTAGGGTAGGACTACCGAACACCGGGGAGCTGTTTTTT. Translating gives CASSAVRVGLPNTGELFF.